This T cell receptor (beta chain) is from a study of OX40 agonist ivuxolimab in advanced cancers. On the study more broadly: The diagnoses of dose-escalation patients were hepatocellular carcinoma, melanoma, renal cell or head and neck cancer. Of mixed ages from about 23 to 85 and averaging roughly 64 years, the group was roughly 85% male. Study observations and caveats: Average numbers of expanded clones were greater in CD8+ T cells than in CD4+.

Sequenced by immunoSEQ multiplex PCR; TCRdb stores in-frame clones only, minus some. The data hold about 120,000 clones, with approximately 92% observed a single time. This CDR3 contains 13 residues. CDR1 and CDR2 from the germline V gene are SGHNT and YENEEA. Deletions cut 5 bases from V and 4 bases from J, with 8 bases between. In regard to this clone: No antigen is known for it.

The material was CD4+ or CD8+ T cells sorted from blood, obtained in a trial of the OX40 agonist ivuxolimab. The J gene is TRBJ2-2, the V gene TRBV11-3; D remains unclear. The clonotype originates from an adult with an advanced solid tumor such as melanoma, head and neck, liver or kidney cancer. The CDR3 loop is CASSPQTTGELFF. CDR3 nucleotides: TGTGCCAGCAGCCCCCAAACCACCGGGGAGCTGTTTTTT.